This T cell receptor (beta chain) is from a study of blood T cells in healthy people across ages (dated by TCRdb to the mid-2010s). Regarding the complete study: Template switching captured roughly one uniquely barcoded TCR beta cDNA molecule per two T cells in model experiments. The donors were divided into four age groups: young (average around 17 years), middle-aged (about 40), aged (under 70) and long-lived (around 87). Using the same blood draw, the study looked at two additional independent replicas of 1 million unique cDNA reads for two donors, one aged 18 to 30 and the other aged 80 or older. To avoid experimental bias, donors of different ages were distributed randomly across sequencing lanes. Age-related changes in TCR beta repertoire diversity were measured in the study by deep sequencing normalized with unique cDNA molecular identifiers. Findings and caveats that apply to the study as a whole: Compared with the aged group, more naive CD4+ T cells, fewer expanded clones and increased TCR diversity were shown by the long-lived group, suggesting age selection. As age increased, observed TCR beta diversity per million T cells dropped in a roughly linear way, and a significant reduction was already evident by age about 36. Bulk unsorted PBMC profiling prevented conclusive comparison of naive and antigen-experienced compartments. Because donor CMV infection status was unknown, age-related changes in expanded clonotypes were potentially confounded. Observed TCR beta diversity correlated strongly with the percentage of naive T cells measured by flow cytometry. Total diversity estimates from one million sequenced T cells were considered lower bounds and underestimates.

The CDR3, cysteine through phenylalanine, is 13 amino acids long. CDR3 DNA only is kept here, 39 bases in frame from base 1. This clonotype was picked up one time. Its antigen remains undetermined. A junction boundary mismatches the germline segment, possibly from a read error. The protocol used for the library was 5' RACE. Instrument on record: Illumina HiSeq 2500. The second PCR ran for about 6 to 11 cycles and used a J-beta primer mix along with a sample-barcoded 5' primer. Each TCR beta cDNA molecule received a unique molecular identifier from a template-switch 5' adaptor carrying 12 random nucleotides. At least 3 million CDR3-containing paired-end reads were obtained from each sample. The Mint cDNA synthesis kit, primed by a TRBC-specific oligonucleotide, was used to synthesize first-strand cDNA from all RNA. All cDNA was treated with uracil-DNA glycosylase and then went through a first 18-cycle PCR with the universal primers M1SS and BC2_uni_R. The paper's processing steps were these. Each sample was normalized by randomly selecting 1 million high-quality reads, each carrying a distinct molecular identifier. Reads with shared molecular identifiers were discarded instead of being binned into consensus sequences. MiTCR, run with a Q25 quality threshold and the strictest error-elimination algorithm, handled CDR3 identification, clonotype clustering and error correction. A nonparametric unseen species model with Euler transformation was used to estimate lower-bound total TCR beta diversity. In-frame beta chains were kept once TCRdb had trimmed the public reads at Q25 with fastp and called clones with MiXCR. Under each unique CDR3 protein, matching rows form one entry showing the most common genes and DNA. Here the V and J calls rest on TCRdb's processing, not on the authors' analysis. A total of about 1.7 million distinct CDR3 sequences appear in this sample, about 28% of them only once. The ten largest clones capture over 7% of the sample.

Donors were about 36 systemically healthy Caucasian individuals from Russia aged about 6 to 100 years. Each donor gave 8 to 10 milliliters of peripheral blood, drawn into EDTA-treated Vacutainer tubes. Ficoll-Paque density-gradient centrifugation was used to isolate PBMCs, with at least 6.5 million per sample. Trizol reagent was used to extract total RNA from the PBMCs, yielding at least 6 micrograms per sample. The percentages of naive CD45RAhigh/CD27high T cells were determined by flow cytometry on a PBMC aliquot from every donor. Material for sequencing was blood. The rearrangement combines TRBV12-3 or TRBV12-4 with TRBJ1-1; perhaps TRBD1 is the D gene, with 5 bases matching. The receptor was derived from a woman aged 30 to 39 in good health. The DNA sequence is as follows: TGTGTCAGCAGCAGAACAGGGAACACTGAAGCTTTCTTT. Its product reads: CVSSRTGNTEAFF.